This T cell receptor beta chain was observed in a study of regulatory T cells in long-lasting Graves disease. As for time point: newly diagnosed GD, antithyroid drugs for less than 3 months. Construction of the TCR library relied on RNA isolated from PBMCs. An approximately 9-milliliter sample of peripheral blood was drawn into EDTA tubes. Study-wide findings and caveats: Between persistent patients, thousands of public clonotypes were shared, exceeding the roughly 940 shared between new patients.

CDR1 and CDR2 (germline): ENHRY, SYGVKD. V was shortened by 2 bases and J by 5 bases, with 12 bases between the two germline ends. This CDR3 region has 15 residues. Only a few counts were recorded for this clonotype. What it recognizes is unknown. Arm-PCR of CDR3 regions with iRepertoire HTBI primers generated TCR beta libraries. Authors' methods: The study identified more than 50 TRBV and 14 to 15 TRBJ segments across samples. From the multiplex PCR reads, TCRdb called clonotypes with MiXCR, one entry per CDR3 protein. The V and J calls come from TCRdb's annotation, not from the publication. Counted here are 500,000 or so distinct CDR3 sequences, about 16% occurring once; the ten biggest clones make up around 25%. These records were also assigned to another study, of T cells in Graves' hyperthyroidism and ophthalmopathy. Per that study: Hyperthyroidism of Graves' type that showed no ophthalmopathy progression within 18 months was stable.

This receptor was taken from a middle-aged woman with Graves disease. Here the sequenced sample was peripheral blood mononuclear cells (PBMCs), taken at new diagnosis, from a patient treated with antithyroid drugs. The chain is built from TRBV10-3 and TRBJ1-4; no reliable D call. CDR3 nucleotides: TGTGCCATCAGTGAGAACCCCAGGCGGAATGAAAAACTGTTTTTT. Its protein is CAISENPRRNEKLFF.